This T cell receptor beta chain was obtained from a study of CD4+ T cells in melanoma. Study-wide results and caveats: Reportedly, melanoma neoantigen-specific CD4+ T cells showed varied differentiation states.

Measured with immunoSEQ multiplex PCR; TCRdb has only the in-frame clones, and not every one. The profile shows about 14,000 clones, roughly two thirds of them singletons. Comment on this clone: Antigen specificity is unknown.

The V gene lost 1 base and the J gene lost 5 bases, with 12 bases spanning the gap. Germline V gives CDR1 SGHAT, CDR2 FQNNGV. This CDR3 is 15 amino acids long. The chain carries TRBV11-2 and TRBJ2-1; TRBD2 is a possible D gene (5 bases). The TCR sequence derives from a human donor with melanoma. Sequencing was performed on cells from a culture (not recorded whether cultured in vitro). The CDR3 DNA sequence: TGTGCCAGCAGCTTAGGTACTAGATCTCACAATGAGCAGTTCTTC. Encoded protein: CASSLGTRSHNEQFF.